These 2 T cell receptor beta chains were all obtained from the same sample, sequenced in a study of blood T cell repertoires in COVID-19. Profiling relied on immunoSEQ multiplex PCR, and the TCRdb table lists in-frame clones only, not all of them. Among roughly 180,000 clones listed, about 70% were seen once. The specimen sequenced was peripheral blood. Receptor source: a woman aged 50 to 65 with active or convalescent COVID-19.

The rearrangement uses TRBV28 and TRBJ1-1; no definite D call. CDR1 MDHEN and CDR2 SYDVKM come from the germline V gene. This CDR3 contains 14 residues. V lost 0 bases, J lost 0 bases, and 5 bases lay in between. CDR3 amino acids: CASSLWRLNTEAFF. The CDR3 DNA reads as TGTGCCAGCAGTTTATGGCGGCTGAACACTGAAGCTTTCTTT. Combining the CDR3 with reference TRBV28 and TRBJ1-1 gives the whole variable domain DVKVTQSSRYLVKRTGEKVFLECVQDMDHENMFWYRQDPGLGLRLIYFSYDVKMKEKGDIPEGYSVSREKKERFSLILESASTNQTSMYLCASSLWRLNTEAFFGQGTRLTVV.

The chain has TRBV10-1 and TRBJ1-1; 7 nucleotides match TRBD1. The CDR3 has 13 residues. The junction had 5 bases not matched to a gene; V was cut back by 9 bases and J by 1 base. The germline gives CDR1 WNHNN, CDR2 SYGVQD (reference sequence). CDR3: CASPTGWNTEAFF. The CDR3 DNA reads as TGCGCCAGTCCGACAGGGTGGAACACTGAAGCTTTCTTT.